The T cell receptor beta chain under discussion was sequenced for a study of cytomegalovirus exposure and HLA in healthy donors. Findings and caveats of the study: A link between a missense DCLRE1C variant and TCR beta V- and J-gene trimming emerged from a later analysis. Data from an earlier analysis indicated that most TCR beta V segments were productive either about 90% or about 30% of the time.

Both 60 Vbeta primers and 13 Jbeta primers went into the PCR. The authors' processing: Among the unique TCR beta chains that a later analysis counted, 75 million to 85 million in all, 9.5 million to 11 million were shared. Using immunoSEQ multiplex PCR, the repertoire was profiled, and TCRdb retains in-frame clones only, with some absent. V, J and clone size are those of that table, while D and trimming were read from the DNA. Found here are roughly 99,000 clones, 75% to 80% of them singletons; the top ten hold 3.5% to 4%. As to this clone: Its specificity is not known.

CDR1 SGHTA and CDR2 FQGNSA come from the germline V gene. V was clipped by 4 bases and J by 10 bases, with 16 bases between them. This CDR3 contains 13 residues. The receptor was isolated from a middle-aged woman in good health and CMV-seronegative. Specimen: PBMCs. The chain combines TRBV7-2 with TRBJ1-1; D uncertain. The CDR3 protein is CASSYDASTGAFF. Written as DNA, the CDR3 is TGTGCCAGCAGCTACGACGCTTCGACGGGAGCTTTCTTT.